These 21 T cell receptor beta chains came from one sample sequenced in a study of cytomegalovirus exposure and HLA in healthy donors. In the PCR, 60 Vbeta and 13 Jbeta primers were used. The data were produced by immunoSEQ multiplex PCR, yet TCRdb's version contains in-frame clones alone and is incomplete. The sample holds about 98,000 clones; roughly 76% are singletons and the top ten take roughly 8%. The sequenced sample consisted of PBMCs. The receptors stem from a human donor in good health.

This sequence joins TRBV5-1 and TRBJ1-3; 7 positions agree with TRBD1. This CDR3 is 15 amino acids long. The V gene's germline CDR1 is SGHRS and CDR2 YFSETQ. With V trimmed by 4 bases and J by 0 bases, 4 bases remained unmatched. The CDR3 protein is CASSPGQHSGNTIYF. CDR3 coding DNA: TGCGCCAGCAGCCCGGGACAGCACTCTGGAAACACCATATATTTT.

Written as DNA, the CDR3 is TGCAGTGTTCCAGGTAGGACTGAAGCTTTCTTT. Translation gives CSVPGRTEAFF. The rearrangement uses TRBV20-1 and TRBJ1-1; D ambiguous. Germline V gives CDR1 DFQATT, CDR2 SNEGSKA (reference sequence). V lost 7 bases and J lost 5, with 11 bases in between. The CDR3 extends over 11 amino acids.

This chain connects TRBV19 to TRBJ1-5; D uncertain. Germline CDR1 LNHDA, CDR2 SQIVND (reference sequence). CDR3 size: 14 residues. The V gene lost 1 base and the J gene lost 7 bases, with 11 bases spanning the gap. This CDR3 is CASSIVSGEQPQHF. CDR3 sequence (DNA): TGTGCCAGTAGTATAGTATCCGGGGAGCAGCCCCAGCATTTT.

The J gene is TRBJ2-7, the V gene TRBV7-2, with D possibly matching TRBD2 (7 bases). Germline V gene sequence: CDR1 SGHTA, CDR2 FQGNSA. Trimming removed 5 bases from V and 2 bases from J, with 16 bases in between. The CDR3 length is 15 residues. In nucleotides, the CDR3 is TGTGCCAGCAGCCTGAGCGGGACATCTACCTACGAGCAGTACTTC. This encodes CASSLSGTSTYEQYF.

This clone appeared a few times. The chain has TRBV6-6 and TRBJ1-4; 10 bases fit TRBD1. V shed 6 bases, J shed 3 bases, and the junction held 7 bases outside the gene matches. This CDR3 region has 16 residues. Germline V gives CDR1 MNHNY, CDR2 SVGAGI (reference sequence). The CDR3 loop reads CASRGTGVVANEKLFF. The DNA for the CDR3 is TGTGCCAGCAGAGGGACAGGGGTGGTAGCTAATGAAAAACTGTTTTTT.

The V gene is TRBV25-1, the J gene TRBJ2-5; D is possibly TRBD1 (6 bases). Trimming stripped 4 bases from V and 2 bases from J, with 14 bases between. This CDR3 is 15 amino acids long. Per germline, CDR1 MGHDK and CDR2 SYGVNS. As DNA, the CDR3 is TGTGCCAGCAGTGCTGGACAGTATGCACAAGAGACCCAGTACTTC. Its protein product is CASSAGQYAQETQYF.

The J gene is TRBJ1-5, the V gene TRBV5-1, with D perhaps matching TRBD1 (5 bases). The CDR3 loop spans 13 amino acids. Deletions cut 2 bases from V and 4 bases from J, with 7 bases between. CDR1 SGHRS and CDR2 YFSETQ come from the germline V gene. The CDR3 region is CASSFTGNQPQHF. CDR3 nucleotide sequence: TGCGCCAGCAGCTTTACAGGAAATCAGCCCCAGCATTTT.

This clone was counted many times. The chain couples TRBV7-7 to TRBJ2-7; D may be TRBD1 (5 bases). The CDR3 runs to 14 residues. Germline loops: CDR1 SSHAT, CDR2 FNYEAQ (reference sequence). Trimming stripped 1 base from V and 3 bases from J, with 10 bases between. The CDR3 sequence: CASSLDQGVYEQYF. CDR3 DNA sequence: TGTGCCAGCAGCTTAGATCAGGGTGTCTACGAGCAGTACTTC.

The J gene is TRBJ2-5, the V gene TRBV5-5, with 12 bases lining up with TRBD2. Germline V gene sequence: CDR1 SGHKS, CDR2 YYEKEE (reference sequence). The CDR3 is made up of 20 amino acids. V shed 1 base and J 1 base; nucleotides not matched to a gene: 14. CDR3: CASSLSSGQGLAGLQETQYF. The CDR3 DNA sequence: TGTGCCAGCAGCTTGAGTAGCGGGCAGGGACTAGCGGGTCTCCAAGAGACCCAGTACTTC.

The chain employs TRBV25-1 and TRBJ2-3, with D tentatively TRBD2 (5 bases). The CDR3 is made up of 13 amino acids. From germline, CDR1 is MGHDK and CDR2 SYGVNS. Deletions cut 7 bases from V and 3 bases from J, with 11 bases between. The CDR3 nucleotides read TGTGCCAGCACAATTCCGGGAACAGATACGCAGTATTTT. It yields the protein CASTIPGTDTQYF.

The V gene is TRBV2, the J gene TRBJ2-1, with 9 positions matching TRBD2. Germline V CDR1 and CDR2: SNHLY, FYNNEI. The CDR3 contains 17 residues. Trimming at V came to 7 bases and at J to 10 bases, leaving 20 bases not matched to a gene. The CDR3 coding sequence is TGTGCCAGCAAACGGGGCCCAGCCGGACTAGCGCTGAACGAGCAGTTCTTC. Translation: CASKRGPAGLALNEQFF.

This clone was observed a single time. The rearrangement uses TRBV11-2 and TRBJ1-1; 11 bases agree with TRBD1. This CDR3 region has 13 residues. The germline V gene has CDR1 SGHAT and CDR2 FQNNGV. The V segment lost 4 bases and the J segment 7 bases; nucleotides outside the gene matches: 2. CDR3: CASSSGTGGEAFF. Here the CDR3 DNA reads TGTGCCAGCAGCTCCGGGACAGGGGGTGAAGCTTTCTTT.

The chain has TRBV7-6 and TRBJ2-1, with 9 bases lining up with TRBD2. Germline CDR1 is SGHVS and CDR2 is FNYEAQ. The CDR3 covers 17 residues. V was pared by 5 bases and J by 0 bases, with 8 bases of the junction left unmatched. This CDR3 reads CASSPILAGSSYNEQFF. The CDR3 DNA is TGTGCCAGCAGCCCAATCCTAGCGGGAAGCTCCTACAATGAGCAGTTCTTC.

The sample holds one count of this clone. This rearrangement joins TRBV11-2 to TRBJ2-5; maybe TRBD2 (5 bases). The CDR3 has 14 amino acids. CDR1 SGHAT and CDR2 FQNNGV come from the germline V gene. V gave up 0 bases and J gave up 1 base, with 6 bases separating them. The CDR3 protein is CASSLDRGQETQYF. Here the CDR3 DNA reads TGTGCCAGCAGCTTAGATCGGGGCCAAGAGACCCAGTACTTC.

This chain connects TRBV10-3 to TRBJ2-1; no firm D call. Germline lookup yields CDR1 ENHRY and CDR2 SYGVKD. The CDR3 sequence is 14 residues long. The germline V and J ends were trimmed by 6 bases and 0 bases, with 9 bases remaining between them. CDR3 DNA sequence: TGTGCCATCAGCCCTCCTCCCTCCTACAATGAGCAGTTCTTC. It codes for CAISPPPSYNEQFF.

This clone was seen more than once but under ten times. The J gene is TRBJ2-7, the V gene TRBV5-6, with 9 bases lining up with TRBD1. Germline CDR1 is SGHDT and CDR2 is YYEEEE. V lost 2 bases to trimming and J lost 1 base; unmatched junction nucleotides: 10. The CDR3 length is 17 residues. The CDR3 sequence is CASSFWVDRGTSYEQYF. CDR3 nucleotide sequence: TGTGCCAGCAGCTTTTGGGTCGACAGGGGGACTTCCTACGAGCAGTACTTC.

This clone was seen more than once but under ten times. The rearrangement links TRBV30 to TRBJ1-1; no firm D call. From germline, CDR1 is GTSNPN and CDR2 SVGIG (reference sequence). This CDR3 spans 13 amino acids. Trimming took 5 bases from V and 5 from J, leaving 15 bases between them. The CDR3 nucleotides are TGTGCCTGGGATTTCGAGGGAAGTACTGAAGCTTTCTTT. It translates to CAWDFEGSTEAFF.

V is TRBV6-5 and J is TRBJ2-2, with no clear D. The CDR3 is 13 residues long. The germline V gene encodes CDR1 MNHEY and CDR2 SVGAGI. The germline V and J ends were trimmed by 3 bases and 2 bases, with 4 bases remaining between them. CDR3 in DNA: TGTGCCAGCAGTTATACAAACACCGGGGAGCTGTTTTTT. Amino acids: CASSYTNTGELFF.

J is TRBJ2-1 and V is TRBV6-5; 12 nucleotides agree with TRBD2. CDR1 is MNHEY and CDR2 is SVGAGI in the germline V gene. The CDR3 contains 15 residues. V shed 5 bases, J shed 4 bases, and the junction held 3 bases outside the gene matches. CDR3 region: CASSPTSGGYNEQFF. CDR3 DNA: TGTGCCAGCAGTCCGACTAGCGGGGGATACAATGAGCAGTTCTTC.

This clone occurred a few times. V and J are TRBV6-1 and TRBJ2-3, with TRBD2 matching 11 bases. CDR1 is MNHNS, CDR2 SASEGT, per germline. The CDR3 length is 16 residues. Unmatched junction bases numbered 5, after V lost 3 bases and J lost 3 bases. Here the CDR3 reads CASSDPWTSGTDTQYF. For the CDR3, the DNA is TGTGCCAGCAGTGATCCTTGGACTAGCGGGACAGATACGCAGTATTTT.

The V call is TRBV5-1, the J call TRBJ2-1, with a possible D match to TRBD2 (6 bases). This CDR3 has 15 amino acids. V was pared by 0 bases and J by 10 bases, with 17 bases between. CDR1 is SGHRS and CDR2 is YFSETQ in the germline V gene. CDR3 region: CASSLVLGGSYEQFF. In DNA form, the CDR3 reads TGCGCCAGCAGCTTGGTACTGGGGGGAAGCTACGAGCAGTTCTTC.